These 18 T cell receptor beta chains were sequenced from one sample in a study of blood T cell repertoires in COVID-19 (dated by TCRdb to the early 2020s). Libraries were constructed by the immunoSEQ multiplex PCR assay. TCRdb stores this immuneACCESS table with in-frame sequences only. Part of the clones is absent; in the studies checked, under half of the shortfall reflects unresolved V genes, and no reason is known for the rest. The sample records around 270,000 clones, roughly 91% of which are singletons. The biggest ten clones account for about 4.2% of the sample. The sample was peripheral blood. These receptor sequences come from a middle-aged man with acute or convalescent COVID-19.

This clone was counted a few times. The rearrangement joins TRBV6-1 to TRBJ2-3, with unresolved D. The CDR3 sequence is 13 residues long. V was cut by 0 bases and J by 7 bases, with 8 bases left in between. In germline, CDR1 is MNHNS, CDR2 SASEGT. CDR3 residues: CASSEASRHTQYF. The CDR3 nucleotides are TGTGCCAGCAGTGAAGCGAGCCGCCATACGCAGTATTTT.

The V call is TRBV6-1, the J call TRBJ2-5; D is possibly TRBD2 (6 bases). The germline V and J ends were trimmed by 0 bases and 1 base, with 12 bases remaining between them. Germline CDR1 is MNHNS and CDR2 is SASEGT. CDR3 length equals 16 residues. The CDR3, as DNA: TGTGCCAGCAGTGAAGCGCGCGGGGCTACCCAAGAGACCCAGTACTTC. Encoded protein: CASSEARGATQETQYF.

The chain employs TRBV2 and TRBJ1-1; no firm D call. Germline values: CDR1 SNHLY, CDR2 FYNNEI. This CDR3 contains 14 residues. V lost 7 bases to trimming and J lost 0 bases, with 12 bases between them. The CDR3 loop reads CASTRRGMNTEAFF. The CDR3 DNA is TGTGCCAGCACCAGACGAGGGATGAACACTGAAGCTTTCTTT.

This chain joins TRBV9 and TRBJ1-3; a weak D match, TRBD1 (6 bases). The CDR3 is 17 residues long. Trimming removed 0 bases at V and 0 bases at J, with 13 bases between. Germline loops: CDR1 SGDLS, CDR2 YYNGEE. The CDR3 DNA sequence: TGTGCCAGCAGCGTAGAAGGCAGAGGGGGCTCTGGAAACACCATATATTTT. Its protein is CASSVEGRGGSGNTIYF.

This clone was seen more than once but under ten times. The chain is built from TRBV11-3 and TRBJ2-1, with 8 bases matching TRBD2. Trimming at V came to 1 base and at J to 6 bases, leaving 5 bases not matched to a gene. Germline V gene lookup returns CDR1 SGHNT and CDR2 YENEEA. CDR3 size: 15 residues. The CDR3 bases are TGTGCCAGCAGCTTAGTGGGCGGGGGGTTCAATGAGCAGTTCTTC. Translation gives CASSLVGGGFNEQFF.

The J gene is TRBJ1-1, the V gene TRBV19, with D uncertain. Per the germline V gene, CDR1 is LNHDA and CDR2 is SQIVND (reference sequence). Trimming shortened V by 10 bases and J by 3 bases, and 12 bases separated the two germline ends. The CDR3 runs 12 residues. CDR3 bases: TGTGCCACATCTCGCGTGGACACTGAAGCTTTCTTT. It yields the protein CATSRVDTEAFF.

This rearrangement joins TRBV5-1 to TRBJ1-1; TRBD1 matches at 7 bases. CDR1 and CDR2 from the germline V gene are SGHRS and YFSETQ. J gave up 1 base and V 4 bases, and 10 bases lay outside the gene matches. This CDR3 has 16 amino acids. The CDR3 sequence is CASSPMPGQRNTEAFF. DNA of the CDR3: TGCGCCAGCAGCCCTATGCCGGGACAGAGGAACACTGAAGCTTTCTTT.

This chain joins TRBV7-6 and TRBJ2-7; 8 bases are a match to TRBD2. The V gene end was trimmed by 1 base and the J gene end by 12 bases; junction bases not matched to a gene: 8. The CDR3 is made up of 13 amino acids. CDR1 is SGHVS, CDR2 FNYEAQ, per germline. CDR3 in amino acids: CASSLERGTVLYF. The CDR3 DNA reads TGTGCCAGCAGCTTAGAGCGGGGGACCGTCTTGTACTTC.

The V call is TRBV10-1, the J call TRBJ1-1; the match to TRBD1 covers 7 bases. In germline, CDR1 is WNHNN, CDR2 SYGVQD (reference sequence). The CDR3 is 15 residues long. V lost 3 bases and J lost 1; bases outside the gene matches: 5. CDR3 sequence reads: CASSDEGAGNTEAFF. The CDR3 DNA reads as TGCGCCAGCAGTGATGAGGGGGCAGGGAACACTGAAGCTTTCTTT.

The J gene is TRBJ1-1, the V gene TRBV6-2 or TRBV6-3; the D gene is possibly TRBD1 (5 bases). V was pared by 6 bases and J by 4 bases, with 12 bases between. The CDR3 runs to 13 residues. Per germline, CDR1 MNHEY and CDR2 SVGEGT. This chain's CDR3 is CASSSRGGTEAFF. CDR3 DNA: TGTGCCAGCAGCTCAAGGGGAGGCACTGAAGCTTTCTTT.

V usage is TRBV9 and J usage is TRBJ2-5, with TRBD2 matching over 12 bases. Per germline, CDR1 SGDLS and CDR2 YYNGEE. The CDR3 contains 15 residues. The trim removed 4 bases at V and 4 bases at J, leaving 5 bases unmatched. CDR3 amino acids: CASSTPTSGGETQYF. The CDR3 coding sequence is TGTGCCAGCAGCACCCCGACTAGCGGGGGAGAGACCCAGTACTTC.

This clone was counted a few times. This rearrangement joins TRBV19 to TRBJ2-7; 12 nucleotides line up with TRBD1. Germline V gene lookup returns CDR1 LNHDA and CDR2 SQIVND (reference sequence). With 8 bases clipped from V and 3 bases from J, the junction kept 5 bases outside the gene matches. CDR3 length equals 14 residues. As DNA, the CDR3 is TGTGCCAGTGGGGGACAGGGGGCTGTCTACGAGCAGTACTTC. Translating gives CASGGQGAVYEQYF.

This clone appeared once. The chain recombines TRBV6-5 with TRBJ2-3; D remains unclear. Looked up from germline, CDR1 is MNHEY and CDR2 is SVGAGI. The CDR3 runs 14 residues. V gave up 8 bases and J gave up 4 bases, with 16 bases separating them. CDR3 coding DNA: TGTGCCAGCGGCAGGCTGGTTAGTGCAGATACGCAGTATTTT. Translated, it gives CASGRLVSADTQYF.

V usage is TRBV2 and J usage is TRBJ2-7, with TRBD1 identical over 9 bases. The CDR3 length is 13 residues. The J segment lost 4 bases and the V segment lost 6 bases, leaving 4 bases of the junction unmatched. Germline-derived CDR1 and CDR2 are SNHLY and FYNNEI. CDR3 coding DNA: TGTGCCAGCAGCGGGGGACAGGGATACGAGCAGTACTTC. Translated: CASSGGQGYEQYF.

To note about this clone: Different DNA sequences within this sample yield the same CDR3. V is TRBV19 and J is TRBJ1-5, with D unclear. Germline CDR1 is LNHDA and CDR2 is SQIVND (reference sequence). CDR3 length: 14 amino acids. Trimming stripped 3 bases from V and 1 base from J, with 7 bases between. The CDR3 is CASSIGGSNQPQHF. CDR3 in DNA: TGTGCCAGTAGTATCGGAGGGAGCAATCAGCCCCAGCATTTT.

This chain joins TRBV12-5 and TRBJ1-2; TRBD1 matches 10 bases. The CDR3 sequence is 17 residues long. Germline V gene sequence: CDR1 LGHNT, CDR2 FRNRAP. Trimming cost V 6 bases and J 2 bases; bases outside gene matches: 12. The CDR3 nucleotides are TGTGCTAGTGGGGCGGACAGGGGGATGGACGGCAACTATGGCTACACCTTC. Amino acid sequence: CASGADRGMDGNYGYTF.

This chain connects TRBV5-6 to TRBJ2-7; a weak D match, TRBD2 (6 bases). CDR1 and CDR2 from the germline V gene are SGHDT and YYEEEE. Trimming removed 0 bases from V and 7 bases from J, with 14 bases in between. The CDR3 has 14 residues. CDR3 nucleotides: TGTGCCAGCAGCTTGGAAGTTCGGGGGAAAGAGCAGTACTTC. Translated: CASSLEVRGKEQYF.

This chain joins TRBV19 and TRBJ2-3; D is undetermined. The germline CDR1 and CDR2 sequences are LNHDA and SQIVND (reference sequence). The V end was cut by 3 bases, the J end by 2 bases, with 9 bases between. This CDR3 region has 14 residues. CDR3 amino acids: CASSIAQNTDTQYF. The CDR3 DNA sequence: TGTGCCAGTAGTATCGCACAGAACACAGATACGCAGTATTTT.